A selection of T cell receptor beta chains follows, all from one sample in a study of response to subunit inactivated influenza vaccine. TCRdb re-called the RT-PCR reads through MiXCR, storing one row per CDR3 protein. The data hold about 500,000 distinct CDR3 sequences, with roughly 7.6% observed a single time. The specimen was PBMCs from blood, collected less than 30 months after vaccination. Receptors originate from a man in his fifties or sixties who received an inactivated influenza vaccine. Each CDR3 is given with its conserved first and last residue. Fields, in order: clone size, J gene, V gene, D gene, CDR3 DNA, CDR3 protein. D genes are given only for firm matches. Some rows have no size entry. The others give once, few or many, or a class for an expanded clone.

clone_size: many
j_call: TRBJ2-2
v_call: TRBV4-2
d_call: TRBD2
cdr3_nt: TGTGCCAGCAGCCACCCTTTGACTAGCGGAACGAACACCGGGGAGCTGTTTTTT
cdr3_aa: CASSHPLTSGTNTGELFF

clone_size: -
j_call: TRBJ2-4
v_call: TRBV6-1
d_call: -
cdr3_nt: TGTGCCAGCAGGGGTATCCTGGGGAACATTCAGTACTTC
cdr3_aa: CASRGILGNIQYF

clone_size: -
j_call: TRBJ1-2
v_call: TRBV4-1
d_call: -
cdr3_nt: TGCGCCAGCAGCCAAGAATTCAGGACTAGTGGCTACACCTTC
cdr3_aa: CASSQEFRTSGYTF

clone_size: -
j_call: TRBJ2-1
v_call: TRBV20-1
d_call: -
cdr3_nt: TGCAGTGCTAACGGGAGAGGGTACAATGAGCAGTTCTTC
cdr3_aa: CSANGRGYNEQFF

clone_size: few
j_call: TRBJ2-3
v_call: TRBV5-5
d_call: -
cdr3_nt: TGTGCCAGCAGCTTGACTTTGGCGGCCGAAAGTACAGATACGCAGTATTTT
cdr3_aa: CASSLTLAAESTDTQYF

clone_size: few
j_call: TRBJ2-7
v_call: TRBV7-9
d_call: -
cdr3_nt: TGTGCCAGCAGCTTAAGGGCGGATAGAAAAAACGAGCAGTACTTC
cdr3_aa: CASSLRADRKNEQYF

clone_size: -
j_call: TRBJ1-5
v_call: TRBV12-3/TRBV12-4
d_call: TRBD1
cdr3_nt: TGTGCCAGCAGTTACACCGGGACAGGGTTAAGCAATCAGCCCCATCATTTT
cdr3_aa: CASSYTGTGLSNQPHHF

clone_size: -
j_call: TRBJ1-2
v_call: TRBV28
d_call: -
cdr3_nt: TGTGCCAGCAGTTTATCCGGGACACTTAACTATGGCTACACCTTC
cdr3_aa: CASSLSGTLNYGYTF

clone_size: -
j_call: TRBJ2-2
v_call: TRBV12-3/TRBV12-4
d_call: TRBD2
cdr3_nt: TGTGCCAGCAGACTTGGGCTAGCGGGAGGAACGGCTGGGGAGCTGTTTTTT
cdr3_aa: CASRLGLAGGTAGELFF

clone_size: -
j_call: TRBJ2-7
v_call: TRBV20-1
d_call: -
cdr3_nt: TGCAGTGCCACTCAGGGCCTGCTCGAGCAGTACTTC
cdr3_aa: CSATQGLLEQYF

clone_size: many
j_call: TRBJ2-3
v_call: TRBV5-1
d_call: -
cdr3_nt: TGTGCCAGCAGCTTGAGTGCTAGCACAGATACGCAGTATTTT
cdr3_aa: CASSLSASTDTQYF

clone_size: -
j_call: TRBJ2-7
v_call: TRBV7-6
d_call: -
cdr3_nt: TGTGCCAGCAGCTTAGAAGGGCCCGCTCGTCCCTACGAGCAGTACTTC
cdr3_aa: CASSLEGPARPYEQYF

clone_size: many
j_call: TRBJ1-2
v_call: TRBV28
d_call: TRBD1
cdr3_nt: TGTGCCAGCAGTTTATGGCAGGGGGAGTATGGCTACACCTTC
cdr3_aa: CASSLWQGEYGYTF

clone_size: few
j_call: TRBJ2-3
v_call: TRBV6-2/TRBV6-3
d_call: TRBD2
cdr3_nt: TGTGCCAGCAGACCCCGTCGGGTTCTAGCGGGAGGGCCTAGTAGCACAGATACGCAGTATTTT
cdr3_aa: CASRPRRVLAGGPSSTDTQYF

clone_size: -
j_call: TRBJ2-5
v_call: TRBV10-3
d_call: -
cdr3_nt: TGTGCCATCAGTGAGAATTGGGAGACCCAGTACTTC
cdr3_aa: CAISENWETQYF

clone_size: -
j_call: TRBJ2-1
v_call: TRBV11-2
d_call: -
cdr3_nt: TGTGCCAGCAGCTCGACCATGTGGTATAATGAGCAGTTCTTC
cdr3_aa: CASSSTMWYNEQFF

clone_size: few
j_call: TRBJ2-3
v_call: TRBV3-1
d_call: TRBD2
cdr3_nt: TGTGCCAGCAGTCTGACTAGCGGGGGGCTCATCACAGATACGCAGTATTTT
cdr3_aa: CASSLTSGGLITDTQYF

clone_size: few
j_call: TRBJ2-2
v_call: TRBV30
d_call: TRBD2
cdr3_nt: TGTGCCTGGAAAATAGCGGGGGCGAACACCGGGGAGCTGTTTTTT
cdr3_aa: CAWKIAGANTGELFF

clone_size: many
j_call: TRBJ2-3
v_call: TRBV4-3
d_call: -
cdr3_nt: TGCGCCAGCAGCCAGAAACGCCGGGATACGCAGTATTTT
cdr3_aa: CASSQKRRDTQYF

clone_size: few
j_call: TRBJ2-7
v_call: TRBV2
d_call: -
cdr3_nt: TGTGCCAGCTCCTCTGGCACTTGGGGGGAGCAGTACTTC
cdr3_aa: CASSSGTWGEQYF

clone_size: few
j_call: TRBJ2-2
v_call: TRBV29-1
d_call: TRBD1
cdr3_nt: TGCAGCGTTGAATCGCGGGACAGGGGGAACACCGGGGAGCTGTTTTTT
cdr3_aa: CSVESRDRGNTGELFF

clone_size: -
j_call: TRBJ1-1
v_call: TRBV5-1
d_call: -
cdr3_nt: TGCGCCAGCAGCCGAGGCAGGGTGAACACTGAAGCTTTCTTT
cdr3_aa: CASSRGRVNTEAFF

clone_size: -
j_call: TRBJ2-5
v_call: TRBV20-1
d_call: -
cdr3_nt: TGCAGTGCCAGCAGGGACCAAGAGACCCAGTACTTC
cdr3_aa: CSASRDQETQYF

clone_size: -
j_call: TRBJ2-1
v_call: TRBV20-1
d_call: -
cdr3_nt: TGCAGTGCTAGAGCGACCTCCTACAATGAGCAGTTCTTC
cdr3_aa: CSARATSYNEQFF